This T cell receptor (beta chain) was documented in a study of blood T cell repertoires in COVID-19. Produced via immunoSEQ multiplex PCR; TCRdb's table is partial and in-frame only. The profile covers a few hundred thousand clones, with 80% to 90% appearing a single time and less than 2.5% taken by the ten largest. Germline CDR1 is SGHRS and CDR2 is YFSETQ. The germline V and J ends were trimmed by 4 bases and 0 bases, with 8 bases remaining between them. CDR3 length equals 15 residues. This TCR derives from a man aged 35-49 years in a cohort exposed to, infected with or recovered from COVID-19 (not recorded which). Sequenced material: PBMCs or T cells enriched from blood (not recorded which). The V call is TRBV5-1, the J call TRBJ2-6; D call uncertain. As DNA, the CDR3 is TGCGCCAGCAGCCCCACAGTCTCTGGGGCCAACGTCCTGACTTTC. Protein: CASSPTVSGANVLTF.